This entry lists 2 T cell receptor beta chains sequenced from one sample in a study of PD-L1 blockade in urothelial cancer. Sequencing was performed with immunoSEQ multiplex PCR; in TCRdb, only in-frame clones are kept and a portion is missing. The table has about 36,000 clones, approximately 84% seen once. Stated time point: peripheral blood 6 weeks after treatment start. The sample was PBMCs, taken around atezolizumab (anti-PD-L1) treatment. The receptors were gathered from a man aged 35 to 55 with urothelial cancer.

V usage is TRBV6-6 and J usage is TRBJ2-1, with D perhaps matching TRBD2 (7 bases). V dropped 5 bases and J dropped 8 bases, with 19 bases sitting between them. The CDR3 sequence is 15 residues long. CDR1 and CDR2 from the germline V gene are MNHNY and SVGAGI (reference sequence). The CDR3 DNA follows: TGTGCCAGCAGTGCCCAGGGGCGGGAGCAGGATGAGCAGTTCTTC. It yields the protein CASSAQGREQDEQFF.

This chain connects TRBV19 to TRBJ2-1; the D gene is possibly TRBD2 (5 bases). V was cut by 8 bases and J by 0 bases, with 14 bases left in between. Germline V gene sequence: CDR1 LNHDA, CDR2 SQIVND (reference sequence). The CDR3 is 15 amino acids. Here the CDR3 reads CASEGFKSSYNEQFF. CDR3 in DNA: TGTGCCAGTGAGGGTTTTAAGAGCTCCTACAATGAGCAGTTCTTC.